The 9 T cell receptor beta chains below were found in one sample sequenced in a study of blood T cell repertoires in COVID-19 (dated by TCRdb to 2018 to 2021). Library creation used the immunoSEQ multiplex PCR assay. The clones in this table, taken by TCRdb from immuneACCESS, are in-frame only. Not every clone is retained; where verified, under half of the shortfall comes from an unresolved V gene, and the cause of the rest is unknown. For this sample the table gives about 200,000 clones, of which approximately 79% were detected only once. The ten largest clones capture more than 4% of the sample. Sequencing was performed on PBMCs or T cells enriched from blood (not recorded which). These TCRs come from a woman in her fifties or sixties with acute COVID-19.

As DNA, the CDR3 is TGTGCCAGCTCAGGACAGAGCACAGATACGCAGTATTTT. Its translation is CASSGQSTDTQYF. The rearrangement joins TRBV6-4 to TRBJ2-3; D might be TRBD1 (6 bases). Per the germline V gene, CDR1 is MRHNA and CDR2 is SNTAGT. This CDR3 region has 13 residues. Trimming stripped 8 bases from V and 0 bases from J, with 9 bases between.

This clone was recorded many times. The chain combines TRBV27 with TRBJ1-1; D call uncertain. The CDR3 sequence is 16 residues long. Trimming cost V 4 bases and J 1 base, with 16 bases left between them. Per germline, CDR1 MNHEY and CDR2 SMNVEV (reference sequence). The CDR3 region has the DNA TGTGCCAGCAGTTCGCCGATGACTAAGGGGAACACTGAAGCTTTCTTT. Translating it yields CASSSPMTKGNTEAFF.

The chain is built from TRBV29-1 and TRBJ1-4; 8 positions match TRBD1. Trimming took 6 bases from V and 6 from J; bases not matched to a gene: 6. Germline V gene data show CDR1 as SQVTM and CDR2 as ANQGSEA. The CDR3 contains 13 residues. The CDR3 is CSVTGGMDEKLFF. CDR3 coding DNA: TGCAGCGTAACAGGGGGTATGGATGAAAAACTGTTTTTT.

The V call is TRBV7-2, the J call TRBJ2-5; perhaps TRBD2 as D (5 bases). This CDR3 region has 13 residues. Germline assignment: CDR1 SGHTA and CDR2 FQGNSA. The germline V and J ends were trimmed by 5 bases and 5 bases, with 12 bases remaining between them. For the CDR3, the DNA is TGTGCCAGCAGCCCCCAGCGGAGGGAGACCCAGTACTTC. It is translated as CASSPQRRETQYF.

The V gene is TRBV30, the J gene TRBJ2-3; no clear D. V gave up 4 bases and J gave up 6 bases, with 20 bases separating them. CDR1 GTSNPN and CDR2 SVGIG come from the germline V gene (reference sequence). The CDR3 runs 15 residues. The CDR3 protein is CAWTPPPKLSDTQYF. The CDR3 DNA reads as TGTGCCTGGACGCCACCGCCCAAACTCTCGGATACGCAGTATTTT.

This clone was observed a single time. The chain links TRBV4-2 to TRBJ2-7; 7 bases map to TRBD2. Per the germline V gene, CDR1 is LGHNA and CDR2 is YNFKEQ. The length of the CDR3 is 16 residues. V gave up 2 bases and J gave up 6 bases; unmatched junction bases: 13. CDR3 sequence: CASSQRGGSEVREQYF. The CDR3 DNA follows: TGTGCCAGCAGCCAAAGGGGCGGGAGTGAGGTTCGCGAGCAGTACTTC.

The table lists this clone with a count of one. The chain couples TRBV12-5 to TRBJ2-7, with 7 nucleotides matching TRBD1. The CDR3 has 16 amino acids. Germline loops: CDR1 LGHNT, CDR2 FRNRAP. J lost 4 bases, V lost 9 bases, and 18 bases had no gene match. DNA for the CDR3: TGTGCTAGCCTCTTTCCTTTAGGGGGCCCGCTTTACGAGCAGTACTTC. Translating it yields CASLFPLGGPLYEQYF.

The V gene is TRBV15, the J gene TRBJ1-2, with D tentatively TRBD1 (6 bases). Germline CDR1 and CDR2: LNHNV and YYDKDF (reference sequence). The CDR3 totals 14 residues. Trimming cost V 7 bases and J 6 bases, with 18 bases left between them. CDR3 sequence (DNA): TGTGCCACCAACATCCACAGGGTCGGTGATGGCTACACCTTC. It yields the protein CATNIHRVGDGYTF.

The V and J genes are TRBV9 and TRBJ1-4; possibly TRBD1 for D (5 bases). V was trimmed by 4 bases and J by 8 bases, leaving 18 bases between them. Germline CDR1 and CDR2: SGDLS and YYNGEE. CDR3 size: 15 residues. The CDR3 is CASSPRGSSGEKLFF. The CDR3 DNA reads as TGTGCCAGCAGCCCACGGGGGTCTTCTGGGGAAAAACTGTTTTTT.